One T cell receptor (beta chain) is described in this entry. There were TCR beta CDR3 regions amplified from RNA transcripts. In the first-round RT-PCR of the TCR CDR3, the HTBI primer set was used. TCRdb reanalysed the multiplex PCR reads using MiXCR and keeps one entry per CDR3 protein. The sample includes 660,000 or so distinct CDR3 sequences, over 40% of them seen just once. The CDR3 extends over 15 amino acids. Unmatched junction bases numbered 11, after V lost 5 bases and J lost 7 bases. CDR1 is KGHDR and CDR2 is SFDVKD in the germline V gene. This record comes from a study of T cells in Graves' hyperthyroidism and ophthalmopathy. Criteria for exclusion of patients were uncontrolled infection, other autoimmune disease, pregnancy or lactation. Diagnosing involved the use of clinical symptoms, serum thyroxine and TRAb, thyroid ultrasound and orbital computed tomography.

This receptor was identified in an adult man with Graves' disease, either hyperthyroidism or ophthalmopathy (not recorded which). The sample comprised peripheral blood or thyroid tissue (not recorded which). J is TRBJ2-7 and V is TRBV24-1, with TRBD2 matching 9 bases. The CDR3 region is CATSGAGLAYNEQYF. CDR3 DNA: TGTGCCACCAGTGGGGCGGGACTAGCCTACAATGAGCAGTACTTC.